Sequencing of this T cell receptor beta chain was carried out in a study of identical twins. Overall study findings and caveats: Model-predicted out-of-frame TCR alpha sharing fell below observed values in monozygotic twins. Part of the zero-insertion signal could reflect confounding by invariant MAIT and iNKT cells.

TCRdb reanalysed the 5' RACE reads using MiXCR and keeps one entry per CDR3 protein. The sample has around 220,000 distinct CDR3 sequences, over 11% seen once; the top ten hold 7% to 9%. In the case of this clonotype: The target antigen is unknown.

Germline-derived CDR1 and CDR2 are SEHNR and FQNEAQ (reference sequence). The V end lost 6 bases, the J end lost 5 bases, and 4 bases lay between the germline ends. This CDR3 contains 10 residues. The rearrangement uses TRBV7-9 and TRBJ1-1; D not certain. The sample consisted of memory (CD45RO+) T cells sorted from blood. The source of this sequence is a young woman in good health. The CDR3 nucleotides are TGTGCCAGCAGGGAGACTGAAGCTTTCTTT. Encoded protein: CASRETEAFF.